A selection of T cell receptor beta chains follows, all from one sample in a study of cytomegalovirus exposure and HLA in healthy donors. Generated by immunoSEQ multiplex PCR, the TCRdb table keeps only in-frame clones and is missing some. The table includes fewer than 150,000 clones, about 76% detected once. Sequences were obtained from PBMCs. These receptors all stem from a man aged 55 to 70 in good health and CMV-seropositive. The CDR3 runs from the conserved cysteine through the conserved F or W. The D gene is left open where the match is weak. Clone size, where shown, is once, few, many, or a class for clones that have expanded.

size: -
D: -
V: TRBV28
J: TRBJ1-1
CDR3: CASSRVGGLSSRLLNTEAFF
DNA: TGTGCCAGCAGTCGGGTGGGGGGGTTATCCTCCCGACTCCTGAACACTGAAGCTTTCTTT

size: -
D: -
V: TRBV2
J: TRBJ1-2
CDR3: CASSETGGGGYTF
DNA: TGTGCCAGCAGTGAAACCGGGGGTGGTGGCTACACCTTC

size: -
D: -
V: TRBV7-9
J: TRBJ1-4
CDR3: CASSLDGQENEKLFF
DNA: TGTGCCAGCAGCTTAGATGGGCAGGAAAATGAAAAACTGTTTTTT

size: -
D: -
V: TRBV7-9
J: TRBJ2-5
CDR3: CASSRGSWETQYF
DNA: TGTGCCAGCAGCCGGGGGTCCTGGGAGACCCAGTACTTC

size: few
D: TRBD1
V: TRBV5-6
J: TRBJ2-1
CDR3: CASQGVGTGMNEQFF
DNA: TGTGCCTCCCAGGGGGTCGGGACAGGGATGAATGAGCAGTTCTTC

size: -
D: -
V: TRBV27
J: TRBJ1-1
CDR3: CASSLWGGNRARTDYTEAFF
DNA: TGTGCCAGCAGTTTATGGGGTGGAAACAGGGCCCGAACCGATTACACTGAAGCTTTCTTT

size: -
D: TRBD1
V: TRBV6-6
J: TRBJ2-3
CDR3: CASSQDRAGWDTQYF
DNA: TGTGCCAGCAGTCAGGACAGGGCTGGGTGGGATACGCAGTATTTT

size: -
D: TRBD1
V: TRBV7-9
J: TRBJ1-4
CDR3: CSSSYGTGDNEKLFF
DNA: TGTTCCAGCAGCTACGGGACAGGTGATAATGAAAAACTGTTTTTT

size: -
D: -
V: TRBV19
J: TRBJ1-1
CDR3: CASKAAGLYEEAFF
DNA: TGTGCCAGTAAGGCCGCAGGGCTCTATGAGGAAGCTTTCTTT

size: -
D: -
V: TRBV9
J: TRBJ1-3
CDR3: CASSVAHGGAGNTIYF
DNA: TGTGCCAGCAGCGTAGCTCACGGGGGAGCTGGAAACACCATATATTTT

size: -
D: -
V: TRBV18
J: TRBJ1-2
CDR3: CASSPLEGGYTF
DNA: TGTGCCAGCTCACCTTTAGAGGGTGGCTACACCTTC

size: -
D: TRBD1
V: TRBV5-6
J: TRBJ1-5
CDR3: CASSRTGEGNQPQHF
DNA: TGTGCCAGCAGCCGTACAGGGGAGGGCAATCAGCCCCAGCATTTT

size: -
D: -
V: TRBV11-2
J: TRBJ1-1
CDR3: CASRRDFAFF
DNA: TGTGCCAGCAGGCGGGATTTCGCTTTCTTT

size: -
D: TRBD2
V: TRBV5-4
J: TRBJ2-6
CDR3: CASSQGLAGVVANVLTF
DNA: TGTGCCAGCAGCCAGGGACTAGCGGGAGTAGTAGCCAACGTCCTGACTTTC

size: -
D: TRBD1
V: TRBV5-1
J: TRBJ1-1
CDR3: CASSSPGGMNTEAFF
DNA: TGCGCCAGCAGCTCGCCAGGGGGTATGAACACTGAAGCTTTCTTT

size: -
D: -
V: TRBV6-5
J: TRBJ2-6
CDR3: CASSVRTSGANVLTF
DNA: TGTGCCAGCAGTGTAAGGACTTCTGGGGCCAACGTCCTGACTTTC

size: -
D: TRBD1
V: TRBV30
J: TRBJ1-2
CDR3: CAWIRYGTGEGYTF
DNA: TGTGCCTGGATTAGATATGGGACAGGGGAAGGCTACACCTTC

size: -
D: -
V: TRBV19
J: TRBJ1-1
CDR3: CASSLGGANTEAFF
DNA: TGTGCCAGTAGTCTGGGAGGGGCGAACACTGAAGCTTTCTTT

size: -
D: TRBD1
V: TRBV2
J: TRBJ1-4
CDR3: CASSNPGQATNEKLFF
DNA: TGTGCCAGCAGTAACCCGGGACAGGCCACTAATGAAAAACTGTTTTTT

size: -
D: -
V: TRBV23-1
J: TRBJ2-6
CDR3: CASRHRETVSGANVLTF
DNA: TGCGCCAGCAGGCACAGGGAGACTGTATCTGGGGCCAACGTCCTGACTTTC

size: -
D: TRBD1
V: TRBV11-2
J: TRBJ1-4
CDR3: CASSARQGAGEKLFF
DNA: TGTGCCAGCAGCGCCAGACAGGGGGCAGGCGAAAAACTGTTTTTT

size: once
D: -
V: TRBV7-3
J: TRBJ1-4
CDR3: CASSSSTGIFEKLFF
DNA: TGTGCCAGCAGCTCGTCCACAGGGATATTTGAAAAACTGTTTTTT

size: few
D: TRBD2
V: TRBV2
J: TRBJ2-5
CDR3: CASSDLLAGGQETQYF
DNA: TGTGCCAGCAGTGACCTACTAGCGGGGGGGCAAGAGACCCAGTACTTC

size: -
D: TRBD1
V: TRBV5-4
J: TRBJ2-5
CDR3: CASSSGAGGMETQYF
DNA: TGTGCCAGCAGCTCGGGGGCAGGGGGCATGGAGACCCAGTACTTC

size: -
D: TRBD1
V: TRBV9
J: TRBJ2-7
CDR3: CASSVTGTEYEQYF
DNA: TGTGCCAGCAGCGTAACCGGGACAGAGTACGAGCAGTACTTC

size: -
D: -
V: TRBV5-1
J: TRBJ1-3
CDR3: CASSIERVGAGNTIYF
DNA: TGCGCCAGCAGCATTGAACGTGTGGGGGCGGGAAACACCATATATTTT

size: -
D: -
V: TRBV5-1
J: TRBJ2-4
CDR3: CASNPFQPGTAAKNSQYF
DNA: TGCGCCAGCAACCCCTTCCAACCGGGAACTGCCGCCAAAAACAGTCAGTACTTC

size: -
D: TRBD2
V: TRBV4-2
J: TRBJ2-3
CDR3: CASSQDISGRGPDTQYF
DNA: TGTGCCAGCAGCCAAGATATCAGCGGGAGGGGCCCAGATACGCAGTATTTT